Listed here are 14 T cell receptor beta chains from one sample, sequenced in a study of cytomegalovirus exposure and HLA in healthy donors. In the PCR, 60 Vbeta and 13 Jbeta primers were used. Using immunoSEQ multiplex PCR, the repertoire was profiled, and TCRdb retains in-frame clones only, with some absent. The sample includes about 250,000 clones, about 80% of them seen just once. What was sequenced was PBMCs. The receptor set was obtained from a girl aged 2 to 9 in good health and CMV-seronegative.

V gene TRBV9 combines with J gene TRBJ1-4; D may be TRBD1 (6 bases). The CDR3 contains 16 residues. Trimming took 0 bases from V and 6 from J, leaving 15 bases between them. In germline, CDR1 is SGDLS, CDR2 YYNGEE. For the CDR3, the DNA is TGTGCCAGCAGCGTAGGCAGGGGTGTTCTGTATGAAAAACTGTTTTTT. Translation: CASSVGRGVLYEKLFF.

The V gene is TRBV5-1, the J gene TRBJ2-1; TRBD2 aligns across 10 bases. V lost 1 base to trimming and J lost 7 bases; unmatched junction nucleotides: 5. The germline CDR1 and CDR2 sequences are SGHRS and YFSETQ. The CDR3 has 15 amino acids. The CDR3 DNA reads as TGCGCCAGCAGCTTGCTCACTAGCGGGATGAATGAGCAGTTCTTC. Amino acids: CASSLLTSGMNEQFF.

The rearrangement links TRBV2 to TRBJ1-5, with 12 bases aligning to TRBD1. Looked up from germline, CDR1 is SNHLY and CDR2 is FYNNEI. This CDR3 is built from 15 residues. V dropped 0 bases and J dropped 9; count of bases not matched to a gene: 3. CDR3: CASSEAGTGGRPQHF. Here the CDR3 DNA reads TGTGCCAGCAGTGAAGCAGGGACAGGGGGCCGGCCCCAGCATTTT.

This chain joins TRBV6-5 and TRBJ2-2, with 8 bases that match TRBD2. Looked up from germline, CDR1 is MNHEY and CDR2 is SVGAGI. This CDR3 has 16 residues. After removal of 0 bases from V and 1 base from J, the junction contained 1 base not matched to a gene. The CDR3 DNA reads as TGTGCCAGCAGTTACTCCAGCGGGGGGAACACCGGGGAGCTGTTTTTT. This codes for CASSYSSGGNTGELFF.

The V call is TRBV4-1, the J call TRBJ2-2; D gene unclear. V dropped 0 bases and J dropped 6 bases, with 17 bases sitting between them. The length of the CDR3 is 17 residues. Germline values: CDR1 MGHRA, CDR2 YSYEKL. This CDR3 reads CASSQDAVIDIPGELFF. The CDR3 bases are TGCGCCAGCAGCCAAGATGCAGTAATTGATATTCCCGGGGAGCTGTTTTTT.

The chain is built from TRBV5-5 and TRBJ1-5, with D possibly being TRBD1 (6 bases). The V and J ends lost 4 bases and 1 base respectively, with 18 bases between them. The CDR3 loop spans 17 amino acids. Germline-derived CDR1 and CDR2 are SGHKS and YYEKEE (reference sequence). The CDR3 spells CASSPGHSVGSNQPQHF. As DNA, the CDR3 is TGTGCCAGCAGCCCGGGACACTCGGTGGGCAGCAATCAGCCCCAGCATTTT.

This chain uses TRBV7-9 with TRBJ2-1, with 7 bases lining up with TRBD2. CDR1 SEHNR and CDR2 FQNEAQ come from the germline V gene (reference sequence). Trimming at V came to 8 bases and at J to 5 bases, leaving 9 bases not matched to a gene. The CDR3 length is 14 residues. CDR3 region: CASLGWLADNEQFF. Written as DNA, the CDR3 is TGTGCCAGCCTAGGGTGGCTAGCGGACAATGAGCAGTTCTTC.

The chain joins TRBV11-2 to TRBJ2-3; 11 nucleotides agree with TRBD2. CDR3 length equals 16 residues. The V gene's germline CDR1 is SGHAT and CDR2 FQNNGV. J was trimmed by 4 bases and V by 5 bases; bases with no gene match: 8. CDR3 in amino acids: CASSPGSSGGSDTQYF. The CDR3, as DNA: TGTGCCAGCAGCCCCGGGTCTAGCGGGGGGTCAGATACGCAGTATTTT. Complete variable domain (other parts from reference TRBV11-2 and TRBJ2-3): EAGVAQSPRYKIIEKRQSVAFWCNPISGHATLYWYQQILGQGPKLLIQFQNNGVVDDSQLPKDRFSAERLKGVDSTLKIQPAKLEDSAVYLCASSPGSSGGSDTQYFGPGTRLTVL.

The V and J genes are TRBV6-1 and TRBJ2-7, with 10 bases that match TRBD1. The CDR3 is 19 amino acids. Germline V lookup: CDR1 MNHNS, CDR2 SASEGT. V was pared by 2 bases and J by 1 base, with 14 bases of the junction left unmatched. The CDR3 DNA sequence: TGTGCCAGCAGTGAATTTTCAGGTTGGGGGGACAGGGGTTCCTACGAGCAGTACTTC. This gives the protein CASSEFSGWGDRGSYEQYF.

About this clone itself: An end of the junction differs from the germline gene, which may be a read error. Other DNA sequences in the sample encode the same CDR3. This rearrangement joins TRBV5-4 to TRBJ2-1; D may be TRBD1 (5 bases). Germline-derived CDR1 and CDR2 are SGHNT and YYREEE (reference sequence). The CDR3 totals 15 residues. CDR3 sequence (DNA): TGTGCCAGTAGCTTAGGGGCGATCTCCTACAATGAGCAGTTCTTC. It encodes CASSLGAISYNEQFF.

In DNA form, the CDR3 reads TGTGCCAGCGGCCGCGGGAGAGATACGCAGTATTTT. Translation: CASGRGRDTQYF. The V and J genes are TRBV7-8 and TRBJ2-3; 7 bases match TRBD2. CDR1 and CDR2 from the germline V gene are SGHVS and FQNEAQ. The CDR3 is made up of 12 amino acids. J lost 5 bases, V lost 8 bases, and 4 bases had no gene match.

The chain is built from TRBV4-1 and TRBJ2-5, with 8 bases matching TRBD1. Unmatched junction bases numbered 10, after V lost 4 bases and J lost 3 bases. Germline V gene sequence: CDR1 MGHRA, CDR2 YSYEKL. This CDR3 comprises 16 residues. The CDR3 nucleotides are TGCGCCAGCAGCCTAGGACAGGGAAGGGGGGAAGAGACCCAGTACTTC. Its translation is CASSLGQGRGEETQYF.

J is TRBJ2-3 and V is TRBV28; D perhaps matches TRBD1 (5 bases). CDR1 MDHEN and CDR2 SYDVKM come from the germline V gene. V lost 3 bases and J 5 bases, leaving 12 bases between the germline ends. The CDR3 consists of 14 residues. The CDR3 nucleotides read TGTGCCAGCAGTTTCCGCCTCACAGGAGATACGCAGTATTTT. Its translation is CASSFRLTGDTQYF.

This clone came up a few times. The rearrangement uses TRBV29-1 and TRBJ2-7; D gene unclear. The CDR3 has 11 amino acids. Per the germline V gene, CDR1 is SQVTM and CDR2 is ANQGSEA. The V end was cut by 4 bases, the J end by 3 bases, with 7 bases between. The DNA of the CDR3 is TGCAGCGTTGTGCACAGCTACGAGCAGTACTTC. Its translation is CSVVHSYEQYF.